One and the same sample provided the 27 T cell receptor beta chains below, sequenced in a study of CD8 T cells in ankylosing spondylitis. TCRdb reprocessed the 5' RACE reads with MiXCR, giving one entry per CDR3 protein. The data contain about 39,000 distinct CDR3 sequences, 3% to 3.5% of them singletons. Input material: blood, either unsorted or a sorted T cell fraction (not recorded which). The receptors were gathered from a male donor with ankylosing spondylitis or in good health (not recorded which).

This clonotype was seen repeatedly, ten times or more. The gene calls are TRBV9 and TRBJ1-6; 9 nucleotides align to TRBD1. J gave up 6 bases and V 4 bases, and 5 bases lay outside the gene matches. The germline gives CDR1 SGDLS, CDR2 YYNGEE. The CDR3 runs to 15 residues. The CDR3 sequence is CASSPQGAGNSPLHF. CDR3 DNA sequence: TGTGCCAGCAGCCCACAGGGGGCAGGTAATTCACCCCTCCACTTT.

The sample holds many counts of this clonotype. CDR3 DNA sequence: TGTGCCAGCAGCGTAGTGTCTCTAGCGGGAGGGGGCACAGATACGCAGTATTTT. It encodes CASSVVSLAGGGTDTQYF. The rearrangement links TRBV9 to TRBJ2-3; 12 bases match TRBD2. From germline, CDR1 is SGDLS and CDR2 YYNGEE. V trimming: 0 bases; J trimming: 1 base; junction bases outside the gene matches: 6. The length of the CDR3 is 18 residues.

This clonotype was seen repeatedly, ten times or more. The gene calls are TRBV9 and TRBJ2-5; perhaps TRBD2 as D (6 bases). CDR3 length equals 15 residues. V shed 1 base and J shed 4 bases, with 14 bases lying between them. Germline loops: CDR1 SGDLS, CDR2 YYNGEE. The CDR3 DNA reads TGTGCCAGCAGCGTAAGAGGGGTCGGGGGAGAGACCCAGTACTTC. Residues: CASSVRGVGGETQYF.

This clonotype is termed medium-sized. V gene TRBV9 combines with J gene TRBJ2-2; 8 bases are shared with TRBD2. The CDR3 has 15 residues. Germline V gene lookup returns CDR1 SGDLS and CDR2 YYNGEE. Trimming removed 2 bases from V and 6 bases from J; junction bases left unmatched: 6. CDR3 DNA sequence: TGTGCCAGCAGCGTCCGGGGGGGCACCCCCGGGGAGCTGTTTTTT. This codes for CASSVRGGTPGELFF.

This clonotype has a count of ten or more. The rearrangement links TRBV9 to TRBJ2-5, with D maybe TRBD1 (6 bases). The CDR3 is 14 amino acids. Germline CDR1 is SGDLS and CDR2 is YYNGEE. Trimming left V 4 bases short and J 1 base short, with 11 bases between. This CDR3 reads CASSSGQSQETQYF. The CDR3 DNA is TGTGCCAGCAGCTCAGGACAGAGCCAAGAGACCCAGTACTTC.

This clonotype was counted many times. The chain is built from TRBV24-1 and TRBJ2-7; D may be TRBD1 or TRBD2 (5 bases each). Trimming stripped 3 bases from V and 4 bases from J, with 15 bases between. Germline V CDR1 and CDR2: KGHDR, SFDVKD. The CDR3 has 15 residues. This CDR3 is CATSDPKGRNYEQYV. The CDR3, as DNA: TGTGCCACCAGTGATCCCAAGGGACGGAATTACGAGCAGTACGTC.

This clonotype was counted at least ten times. The gene calls are TRBV9 and TRBJ2-3, with 9 bases aligning to TRBD2. Germline-derived CDR1 and CDR2 are SGDLS and YYNGEE. There are 15 residues in the CDR3. Germline trimming cut 4 bases from V and 5 bases from J; bases unmatched to any gene: 8. CDR3 loop: CASSLSGSYIDTQYF. The CDR3 DNA is TGTGCCAGCAGCCTTAGCGGGAGCTACATAGATACGCAGTATTTT.

This clonotype was seen at least ten times. This sequence joins TRBV9 and TRBJ1-1; weak D call: TRBD1 (6 bases). The CDR3 is 14 amino acids. V was cut by 3 bases and J by 3 bases, with 12 bases left in between. The V gene's germline CDR1 is SGDLS and CDR2 YYNGEE. The CDR3 coding sequence is TGTGCCAGCAGCGCGACACAGGGTTACACTGAAGCTTTCTTT. This translates into CASSATQGYTEAFF.

This clonotype was seen at least ten times. The rearrangement links TRBV9 to TRBJ2-1; TRBD2 aligns across 9 bases. The V and J ends lost 0 bases and 7 bases, in that order; junction bases with no gene match: 11. This CDR3 spans 17 amino acids. Germline V gene lookup returns CDR1 SGDLS and CDR2 YYNGEE. The CDR3 region has the DNA TGTGCCAGCAGCGTAGAGTCCCTAGCGGGGTATTGGAATGAGCAGTTCTTC. Its translation: CASSVESLAGYWNEQFF. Filled out from reference TRBV9 and TRBJ2-1, the complete variable domain reads DSGVTQTPKHLITATGQRVTLRCSPRSGDLSVYWYQQSLDQGLQFLIQYYNGEERAKGNILERFSAQQFPDLHSELNLSSLELGDSALYFCASSVESLAGYWNEQFFGPGTRLTVL.

This clonotype was counted at least ten times. This chain uses TRBV9 with TRBJ2-5; 14 nucleotides match TRBD2. The CDR3 has 16 amino acids. Germline lookup yields CDR1 SGDLS and CDR2 YYNGEE. V shed 2 bases, J shed 5 bases, and the junction held 5 bases outside the gene matches. The CDR3 DNA is TGTGCCAGCAGCGTCTCGACTAGCGGGAGGGGGGAGACCCAGTACTTC. This codes for CASSVSTSGRGETQYF.

Many counts were recorded for this clonotype. The V and J genes are TRBV9 and TRBJ2-6; D is possibly TRBD2 (5 bases). Trimming took off 2 bases at V and 2 bases at J, with 17 bases between the two ends. The CDR3 runs to 18 residues. Germline V gene data show CDR1 as SGDLS and CDR2 as YYNGEE. The CDR3 DNA is TGTGCCAGCAGCGTTAGTGGCGCTAGCCTCCCTGGGGCCAACGTCCTGACTTTC. This codes for CASSVSGASLPGANVLTF.

In this sample, this clonotype turned up many times. DNA of the CDR3: TGTGCCAGCGGGACAACAGGGTCATCTGAAGCTTTCTTT. This sequence encodes CASGTTGSSEAFF. The chain combines TRBV9 with TRBJ1-1; a weak D match, TRBD1 (6 bases). The ends were cut back, 7 bases at V and 6 bases at J, with 16 bases in the middle. The CDR3 is 13 amino acids. Germline V gives CDR1 SGDLS, CDR2 YYNGEE.

This clonotype was recorded a few times. The CDR3 is CASSVEGGKLFF. The DNA of the CDR3 is TGTGCCAGCAGCGTTGAAGGGGGAAAACTGTTTTTT. The chain couples TRBV9 to TRBJ1-4; a weak D match, TRBD1 (6 bases). CDR1 SGDLS and CDR2 YYNGEE come from the germline V gene. V was pared by 2 bases and J by 10 bases, with 9 bases between. The CDR3 spans 12 residues.

This clonotype was picked up many times. The chain is built from TRBV9 and TRBJ2-4, with 8 positions matching TRBD2. This CDR3 is built from 16 residues. From germline, CDR1 is SGDLS and CDR2 YYNGEE. With 3 bases clipped from V and 1 base from J, the junction kept 6 bases outside the gene matches. CDR3 nucleotides: TGTGCCAGCAGCGCGGGGGGGGGTATTGCCAAAAACATTCAGTACTTC. Residues: CASSAGGGIAKNIQYF.

This clonotype was seen at least ten times. V gene TRBV9 combines with J gene TRBJ2-2; D might be TRBD1 or TRBD2, each matching 5 bases. Trimming cost V 0 bases and J 2 bases, with 11 bases left between them. Germline V gives CDR1 SGDLS, CDR2 YYNGEE. This CDR3 is 16 amino acids long. CDR3 protein: CASSVAWGPNTGELFF. CDR3 nucleotides: TGTGCCAGCAGCGTAGCCTGGGGACCCAACACCGGGGAGCTGTTTTTT.

Many counts were recorded for this clonotype. The chain joins TRBV9 to TRBJ2-3; 10 nucleotides match TRBD2. Germline V gives CDR1 SGDLS, CDR2 YYNGEE. This CDR3 contains 17 residues. J lost 4 bases, V lost 0 bases, and 8 bases had no gene match. The CDR3: CASSVDPAGGPSDTQYF. The CDR3 DNA is TGTGCCAGCAGCGTAGATCCAGCGGGAGGGCCTTCAGATACGCAGTATTTT.

This clonotype was counted many times. The genes are TRBV9 and TRBJ1-5; D ambiguous. The ends were cut back, 3 bases at V and 3 bases at J, with 10 bases in the middle. Germline V CDR1 and CDR2: SGDLS, YYNGEE. This CDR3 is built from 14 residues. CDR3 DNA sequence: TGTGCCAGCAGCGGGGGTGGGAACAATCAGCCCCAGCATTTT. Its translation: CASSGGGNNQPQHF.

This chain connects TRBV3-1 to TRBJ2-7; D remains unclear. This CDR3 has 19 amino acids. Germline V gene lookup returns CDR1 LGHDT and CDR2 YNNKEL (reference sequence). V was cut by 11 bases and J by 3 bases, with 35 bases left in between. The CDR3 coding sequence is TGTGCCTGCTGCCAAGAATGGCAAGGCGAACCCTTGGGCTACTACGAGCAGTACGTC. This codes for CACCQEWQGEPLGYYEQYV.

This clonotype showed up many times. The chain combines TRBV9 with TRBJ2-2; D gene ambiguous. Germline loops: CDR1 SGDLS, CDR2 YYNGEE. V was shortened by 4 bases and J by 4 bases, with 11 bases between the two germline ends. This CDR3 has 14 residues. The CDR3 sequence: CASSRTSLTGELFF. CDR3 sequence (DNA): TGTGCCAGCAGCCGTACCAGCCTCACCGGGGAGCTGTTTTTT.

This clonotype came up many times. The rearrangement joins TRBV9 to TRBJ2-5, with TRBD1 matching 9 bases. CDR1 and CDR2 (germline): SGDLS, YYNGEE. The junction had 14 bases not matched to a gene; V was cut back by 10 bases and J by 7 bases. The CDR3 has 14 amino acids. CDR3 sequence: CASSARDREGTQYF. The CDR3 region has the DNA TGTGCCTCTTCCGCAAGGGACAGGGAAGGGACCCAGTACTTC. Drawing the rest from reference TRBV9 and TRBJ2-5, the complete variable domain is DSGVTQTPKHLITATGQRVTLRCSPRSGDLSVYWYQQSLDQGLQFLIQYYNGEERAKGNILERFSAQQFPDLHSELNLSSLELGDSALYFCASSARDREGTQYFGPGTRLLVL.

This clonotype has at least ten counts. The chain employs TRBV9 and TRBJ2-1; 7 bases are a match to TRBD2. Per germline, CDR1 SGDLS and CDR2 YYNGEE. This CDR3 comprises 18 residues. Losses at the gene ends were 0 bases for V and 7 bases for J; bases not matched to a gene: 16. CDR3 coding DNA: TGTGCCAGCAGCGTAGGGTCTTCGGTCAGCGGGGTACAAAATGAGCAGTTCTTC. Translated, it gives CASSVGSSVSGVQNEQFF.

This clonotype has just a few counts. The chain combines TRBV9 with TRBJ2-2, with TRBD1 matching 9 bases. V trimming: 4 bases; J trimming: 0 bases; junction bases outside the gene matches: 7. There are 17 residues in the CDR3. The germline V gene encodes CDR1 SGDLS and CDR2 YYNGEE. The CDR3 bases are TGTGCCAGCAGCTCCCGGGACAGGGCTGCGAACACCGGGGAGCTGTTTTTT. Its translation is CASSSRDRAANTGELFF.

This clonotype was recorded many times. V usage is TRBV9 and J usage is TRBJ2-3; D is unresolved. The CDR3 runs to 15 residues. Per germline, CDR1 SGDLS and CDR2 YYNGEE. Trimming removed 0 bases from V and 0 bases from J, with 8 bases in between. The chain's CDR3 is CASSVATTSTDTQYF. The DNA for the CDR3 is TGTGCCAGCAGCGTAGCAACTACCAGCACAGATACGCAGTATTTT.

This clonotype was observed many times. V is TRBV9 and J is TRBJ2-2; D unresolved. V lost 2 bases, J lost 3 bases, and 5 bases lay in between. CDR1 is SGDLS, CDR2 YYNGEE, per germline. The CDR3 totals 13 residues. The CDR3 DNA follows: TGTGCCAGCAGCGTTCAGCACACCGGGGAGCTGTTTTTT. Its protein is CASSVQHTGELFF.

In its sample, this clonotype was seen many times. The rearrangement joins TRBV9 to TRBJ2-5; TRBD1 or TRBD2 may be the D gene (5 bases each). The V end lost 4 bases, the J end lost 7 bases, and 17 bases lay between the germline ends. The length of the CDR3 is 14 residues. Germline CDR1 SGDLS, CDR2 YYNGEE. The CDR3 is CASSTGGSDGTQYF. CDR3 sequence (DNA): TGTGCCAGCAGCACAGGCGGTAGCGACGGGACCCAGTACTTC.

In this sample, this clonotype turned up a few times. The chain is built from TRBV9 and TRBJ2-2, with TRBD2 as a possible D gene (5 bases). Trimming pared 0 bases from V and 1 base from J, leaving 13 bases between. CDR3 size: 17 residues. CDR1 is SGDLS and CDR2 is YYNGEE in the germline V gene. In DNA form, the CDR3 reads TGTGCCAGCAGCGTAGCGCCCCGGGCGGGGAACACCGGGGAGCTGTTTTTT. Translating it yields CASSVAPRAGNTGELFF.

This clonotype occurred many times. The chain links TRBV9 to TRBJ2-3; the match to TRBD2 covers 9 bases. Germline assignment: CDR1 SGDLS and CDR2 YYNGEE. This CDR3 has 17 amino acids. The trim removed 4 bases at V and 0 bases at J, leaving 9 bases unmatched. This CDR3 is CASSPRFAGGSTDTQYF. DNA of the CDR3: TGTGCCAGCAGCCCACGCTTTGCGGGAGGGAGCACAGATACGCAGTATTTT.